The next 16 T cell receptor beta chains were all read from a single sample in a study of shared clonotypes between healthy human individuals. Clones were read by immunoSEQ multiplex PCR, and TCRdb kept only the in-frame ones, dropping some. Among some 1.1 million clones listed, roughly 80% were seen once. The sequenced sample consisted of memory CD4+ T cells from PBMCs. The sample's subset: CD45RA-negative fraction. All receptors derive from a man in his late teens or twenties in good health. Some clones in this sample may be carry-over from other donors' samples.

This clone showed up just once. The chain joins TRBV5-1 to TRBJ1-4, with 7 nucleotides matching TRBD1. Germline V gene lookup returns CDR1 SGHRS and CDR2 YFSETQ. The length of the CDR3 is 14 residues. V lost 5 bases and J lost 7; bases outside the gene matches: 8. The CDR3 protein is CASRRETGTEKLFF. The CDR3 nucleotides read TGCGCCAGCAGACGAGAGACAGGGACTGAAAAACTGTTTTTT. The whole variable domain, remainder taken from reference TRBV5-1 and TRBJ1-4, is KAGVTQTPRYLIKTRGQQVTLSCSPISGHRSVSWYQQTPGQGLQFLFEYFSETQRNKGNFPGRFSGRQFSNSRSEMNVSTLELGDSALYLCASRRETGTEKLFFGSGTQLSVL.

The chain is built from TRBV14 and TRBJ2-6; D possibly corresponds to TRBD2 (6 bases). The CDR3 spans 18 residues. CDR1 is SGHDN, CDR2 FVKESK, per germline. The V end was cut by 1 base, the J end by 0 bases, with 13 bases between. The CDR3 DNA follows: TGTGCCAGCAGCCAAGTTTGGTGGGGAGGCTCTGGGGCCAACGTCCTGACTTTC. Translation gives CASSQVWWGGSGANVLTF.

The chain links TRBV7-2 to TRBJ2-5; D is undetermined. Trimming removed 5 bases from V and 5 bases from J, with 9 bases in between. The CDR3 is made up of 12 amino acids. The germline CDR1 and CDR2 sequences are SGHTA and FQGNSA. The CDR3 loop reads CASSQTHETQYF. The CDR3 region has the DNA TGTGCCAGCAGCCAGACCCACGAGACCCAGTACTTC.

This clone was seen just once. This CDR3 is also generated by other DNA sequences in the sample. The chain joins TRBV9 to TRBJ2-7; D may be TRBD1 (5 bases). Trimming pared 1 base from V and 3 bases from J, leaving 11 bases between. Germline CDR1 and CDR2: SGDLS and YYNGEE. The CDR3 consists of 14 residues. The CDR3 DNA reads TGTGCCAGCAGCGTATCAGGGCAGAGCTACGAGCAGTACTTC. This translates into CASSVSGQSYEQYF. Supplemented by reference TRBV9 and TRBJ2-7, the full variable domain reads DSGVTQTPKHLITATGQRVTLRCSPRSGDLSVYWYQQSLDQGLQFLIQYYNGEERAKGNILERFSAQQFPDLHSELNLSSLELGDSALYFCASSVSGQSYEQYFGPGTRLTVT.

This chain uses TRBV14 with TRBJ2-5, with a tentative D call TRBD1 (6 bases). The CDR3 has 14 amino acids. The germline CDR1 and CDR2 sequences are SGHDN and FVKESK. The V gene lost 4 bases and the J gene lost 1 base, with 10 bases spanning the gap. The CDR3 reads CASSPPGAQETQYF. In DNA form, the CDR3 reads TGTGCCAGCAGCCCGCCAGGGGCCCAAGAGACCCAGTACTTC.

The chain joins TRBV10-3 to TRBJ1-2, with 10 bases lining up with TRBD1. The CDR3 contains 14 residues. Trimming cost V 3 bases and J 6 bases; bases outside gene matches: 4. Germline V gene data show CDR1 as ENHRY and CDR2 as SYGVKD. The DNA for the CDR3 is TGTGCCATCAGTGACCGACAGGGGGCCCATGGCTACACCTTC. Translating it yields CAISDRQGAHGYTF.

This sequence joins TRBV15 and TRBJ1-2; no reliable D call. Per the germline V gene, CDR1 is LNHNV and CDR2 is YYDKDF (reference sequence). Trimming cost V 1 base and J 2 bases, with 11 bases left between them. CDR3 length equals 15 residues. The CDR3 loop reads CATSRAVSSNYGYTF. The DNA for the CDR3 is TGTGCCACCAGCAGAGCTGTCAGCTCGAACTATGGCTACACCTTC.

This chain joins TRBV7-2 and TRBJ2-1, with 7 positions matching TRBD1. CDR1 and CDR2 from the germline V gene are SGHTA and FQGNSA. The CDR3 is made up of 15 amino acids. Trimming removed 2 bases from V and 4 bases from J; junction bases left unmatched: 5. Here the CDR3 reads CASSLTDRSYNEQFF. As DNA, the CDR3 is TGTGCCAGCAGCTTAACGGACAGGAGTTACAATGAGCAGTTCTTC.

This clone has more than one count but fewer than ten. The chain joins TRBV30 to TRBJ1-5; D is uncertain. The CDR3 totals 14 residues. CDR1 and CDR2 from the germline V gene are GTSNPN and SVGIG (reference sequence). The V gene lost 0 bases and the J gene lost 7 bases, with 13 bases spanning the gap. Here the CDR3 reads CAWSVMTFKQPQHF. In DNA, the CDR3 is TGTGCCTGGAGTGTAATGACATTTAAGCAGCCCCAGCATTTT. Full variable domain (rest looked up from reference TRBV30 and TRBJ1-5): SQTIHQWPATLVQPVGSPLSLECTVEGTSNPNLYWYRQAAGRGLQLLFYSVGIGQISSEVPQNLSASRPQDRQFILSSKKLLLSDSGFYLCAWSVMTFKQPQHFGDGTRLSIL.

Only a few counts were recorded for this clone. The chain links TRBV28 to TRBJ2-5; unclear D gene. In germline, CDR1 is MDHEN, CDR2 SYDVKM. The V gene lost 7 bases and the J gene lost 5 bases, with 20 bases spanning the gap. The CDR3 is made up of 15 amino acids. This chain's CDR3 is CASTSPPSGRETQYF. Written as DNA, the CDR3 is TGTGCCAGCACATCACCACCGTCCGGAAGGGAGACCCAGTACTTC.

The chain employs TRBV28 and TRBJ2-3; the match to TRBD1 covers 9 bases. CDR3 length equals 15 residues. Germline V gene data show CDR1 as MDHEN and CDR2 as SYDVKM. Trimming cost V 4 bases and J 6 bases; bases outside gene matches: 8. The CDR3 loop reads CASSSSDRGRDTQYF. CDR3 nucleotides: TGTGCCAGCAGTTCCTCGGACAGGGGAAGGGATACGCAGTATTTT.

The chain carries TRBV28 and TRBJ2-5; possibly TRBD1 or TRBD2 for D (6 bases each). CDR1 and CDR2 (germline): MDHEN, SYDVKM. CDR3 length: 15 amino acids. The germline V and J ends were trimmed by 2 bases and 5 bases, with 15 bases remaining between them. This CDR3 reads CASSLRGGRGETQYF. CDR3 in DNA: TGTGCCAGCAGTTTACGAGGGGGGCGCGGGGAGACCCAGTACTTC.

The CDR3 is CASMGQGSGEQYF. DNA of the CDR3: TGTGCCAGCATGGGACAGGGGTCGGGGGAGCAGTACTTC. The chain has TRBV2 and TRBJ2-5; 10 nucleotides match TRBD1. CDR1 and CDR2 from the germline V gene are SNHLY and FYNNEI. The ends lost 7 bases at V and 11 bases at J; junction bases unmatched: 10. There are 13 residues in the CDR3.

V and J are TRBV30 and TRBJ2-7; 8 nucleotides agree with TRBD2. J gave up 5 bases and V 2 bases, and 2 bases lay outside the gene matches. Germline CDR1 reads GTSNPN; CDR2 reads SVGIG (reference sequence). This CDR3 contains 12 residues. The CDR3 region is CAWSRGGDEQYF. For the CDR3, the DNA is TGTGCCTGGAGTCGGGGGGGAGACGAGCAGTACTTC.

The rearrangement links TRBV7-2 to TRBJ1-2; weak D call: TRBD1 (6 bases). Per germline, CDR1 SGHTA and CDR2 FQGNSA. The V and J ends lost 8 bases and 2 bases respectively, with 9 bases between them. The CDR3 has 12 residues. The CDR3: CASEGGNYGYTF. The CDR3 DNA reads TGTGCCAGCGAGGGGGGGAACTATGGCTACACCTTC.

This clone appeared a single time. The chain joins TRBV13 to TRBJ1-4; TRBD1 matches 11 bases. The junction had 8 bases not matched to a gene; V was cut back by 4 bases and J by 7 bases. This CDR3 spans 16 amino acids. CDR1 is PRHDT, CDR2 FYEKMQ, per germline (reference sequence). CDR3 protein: CASSYLGQGAGEKLFF. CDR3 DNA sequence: TGTGCCAGCAGCTACCTCGGACAGGGGGCTGGTGAAAAACTGTTTTTT.